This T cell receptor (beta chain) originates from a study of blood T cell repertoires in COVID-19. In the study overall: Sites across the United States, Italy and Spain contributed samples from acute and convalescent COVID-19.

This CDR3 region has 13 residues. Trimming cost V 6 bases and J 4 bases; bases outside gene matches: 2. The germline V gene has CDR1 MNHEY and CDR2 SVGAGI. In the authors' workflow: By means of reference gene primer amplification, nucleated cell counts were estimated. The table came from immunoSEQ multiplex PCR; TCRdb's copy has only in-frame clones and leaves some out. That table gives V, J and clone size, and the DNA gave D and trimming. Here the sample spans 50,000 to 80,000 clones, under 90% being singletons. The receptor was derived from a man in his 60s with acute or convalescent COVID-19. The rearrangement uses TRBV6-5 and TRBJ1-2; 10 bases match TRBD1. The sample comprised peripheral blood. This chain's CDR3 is CASSRQGAYGYTF. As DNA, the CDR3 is TGTGCCAGCAGCCGACAGGGGGCCTATGGCTACACCTTC.